This TCR beta chain is from a study of molecular identifiers for immune sequencing clone quantification. This clonotype was picked up a small number of times. As previously described, bulk TCR libraries were made using listed TCR primers. TCRdb analysed the PCR reads with MiXCR anew, one entry per CDR3 protein. The sample carries 40,000 or so distinct CDR3 sequences, 15% to 20% recorded once. Sorting isolated naive CD8 T cells as CD8+CD4-CCR7+CD45RA+ events. Germline V gene sequence: CDR1 SNHLY, CDR2 FYNNEI. V lost 5 bases and J lost 4, with 6 bases in between. The CDR3 totals 11 residues. The chain has TRBV2 and TRBJ2-7; no clear D. The sequenced material came from naive CD8+ T cells from blood, with Jurkat cell RNA spiked in. Subset given: FACS-sorted CD8+CD4-CCR7+CD45RA+ naive T cells. This receptor was taken from a human donor in good health. Some libraries in this study had Jurkat cell RNA spiked in. CDR3 in amino acids: CASSPVYEQYF. For the CDR3, the DNA is TGTGCCAGCAGTCCGGTTTACGAGCAGTACTTC.